These 7 T cell receptor beta chains originate from one sample sequenced in a study of CD8 T cells in Susac syndrome. The authors reverse transcribed roughly 0.5 to 1 ug RNA with random hexamers. TCRdb re-called the immunoSEQ multiplex PCR reads with MiXCR, one entry per CDR3 protein. The data show 100,000 to 150,000 distinct CDR3 sequences, just under 95% seen once. Sample: CD8+ T cells from PBMCs. These TCRs come from a human donor with Susac syndrome.

As concerns this clonotype: The conserved closing phenylalanine or tryptophan is absent in this CDR3, likely reflecting a read error. This chain connects TRBV5-6 to TRBJ2-1, with a possible D match to TRBD2 (6 bases). The V end lost 2 bases, the J end lost 0 bases, and 9 bases lay between the germline ends. The germline gives CDR1 SGHDT, CDR2 YYEEEE. The CDR3 covers 15 residues. CDR3 nucleotides: TGTGCCAGCAGCTTCCTAGCGTCCTCCTACAATGAGCAGTTCTTG. This translates into CASSFLASSYNEQFL.

The V call is TRBV29-1, the J call TRBJ1-2; TRBD1 might be the D (5 bases). Trimming cost V 0 bases and J 1 base, with 12 bases left between them. CDR3 length equals 15 residues. Germline V CDR1 and CDR2: SQVTM, ANQGSEA. Here the CDR3 reads CSVEESGLFNYGYTF. In DNA, the CDR3 is TGCAGCGTTGAAGAGTCAGGGTTGTTTAACTATGGCTACACCTTC.

This clonotype showed up just once. V gene TRBV15 combines with J gene TRBJ1-5; D unclear. V lost 1 base and J 2 bases, leaving 9 bases between the germline ends. The CDR3 has 15 residues. CDR1 and CDR2 from the germline V gene are LNHNV and YYDKDF (reference sequence). The CDR3 here is CATSRVGNRNQPQHF. CDR3 DNA: TGTGCCACCAGCAGAGTGGGAAACCGCAATCAGCCCCAGCATTTT.

The chain uses TRBV12-3 or TRBV12-4 and TRBJ2-1, with D possibly TRBD1 on 6 matching bases. V was shortened by 1 base and J by 8 bases, with 9 bases between the two germline ends. The CDR3 sequence is 13 residues long. CDR3 bases: TGTGCCAGCAGTTTAGGGGGGCGGGATGAGCAGTTCTTC. This sequence encodes CASSLGGRDEQFF.

The rearrangement joins TRBV27 to TRBJ1-5; TRBD1 is a possible D gene (5 bases). The CDR3 is made up of 16 amino acids. In germline, CDR1 is MNHEY, CDR2 SMNVEV (reference sequence). V was trimmed by 0 bases and J by 2 bases, leaving 11 bases between them. The CDR3 spells CASSLSFGGGNQPQHF. In DNA form, the CDR3 reads TGTGCCAGCAGTTTATCGTTCGGGGGAGGCAATCAGCCCCAGCATTTT.

The J gene is TRBJ2-5, the V gene TRBV11-2, with D possibly being TRBD2 (6 bases). V lost 0 bases to trimming and J lost 4 bases, with 12 bases between them. Germline V CDR1 and CDR2: SGHAT, FQNNGV. The CDR3 is 15 residues long. CDR3 sequence (DNA): TGTGCCAGCAGCTTAGATCTAACGGGGGTAGAGACCCAGTACTTC. It yields the protein CASSLDLTGVETQYF.

This clonotype has just one count. V is TRBV30 and J is TRBJ2-5; 8 bases align to TRBD2. The V segment lost 2 bases and the J segment 7 bases; nucleotides outside the gene matches: 3. The CDR3 covers 12 residues. Germline CDR1 and CDR2: GTSNPN and SVGIG (reference sequence). In DNA form, the CDR3 reads TGTGCCTGGAGTATTGCGGGGGGGACCCAGTACTTC. Its translation: CAWSIAGGTQYF.